Included here is one T cell receptor (beta chain) sequence, with context. Its matching antigen is unknown. The sample belongs to a study of siplizumab effects on memory and regulatory T cells. The CDR3 runs to 15 residues. V lost 4 bases, J lost 6 bases, and 12 bases stayed unmatched. Germline V CDR1 and CDR2: MDHEN, SYDVKM. The study, taken as a whole, reports: Under siplizumab, alloreactive sequences traced to unstimulated CD4+ memory cells were significantly reduced. Controls showed an average of around 27% Treg-derived mappable alloreactive CD4+ clones, while siplizumab showed roughly 70%. Suppressive function of proliferating Tregs from siplizumab cultures was not confirmed.

For every sample, 75,000 to 100,000 TCR templates were assayed. Profiled with immunoSEQ multiplex PCR; TCRdb holds only in-frame clones, not every one. The table includes more than 85,000 clones, around 92% detected once. This chain joins TRBV28 and TRBJ2-7, with 7 bases that match TRBD1. The sample consisted of CD4+ T cells sorted from blood. This receptor was identified in a human donor in good health. Some clones in this sample may be carry-over from other donors' samples. CDR3 nucleotide sequence: TGTGCCAGCAGTTGGAGTAGTAGAGGGGGCGCCGAGCAGTACTTC. This codes for CASSWSSRGGAEQYF.